The 3 T cell receptor beta chains given below trace back to one sample, sequenced in a study of regulatory T cells in long-lasting Graves disease. The time point here: newly diagnosed GD, antithyroid drugs for less than 3 months. RNA isolated from PBMCs was used to make the TCR library. Relying on iRepertoire HTBI primers and Arm-PCR of CDR3 regions, the team built TCR beta libraries. Each CDR3 protein is one row after TCRdb ran MiXCR on the multiplex PCR reads. This table holds a few hundred thousand distinct CDR3 sequences, approximately 12% found once. The data also belong to a second study, concerning T cells in Graves' hyperthyroidism and ophthalmopathy.

The sample in question was peripheral blood mononuclear cells (PBMCs), obtained at new diagnosis, from a patient treated with antithyroid drugs. These receptor sequences come from a woman younger than 30 with Graves disease.

Regarding this clonotype: A far larger clone is only one base removed, so a read error is likely. CDR3 sequence (DNA): TGCAGTGCTACCACAATAGCGGGGGGGTGGGGTGAGCAGTTCTTC. Encoded protein: CSATTIAGGWGEQFF. This chain joins TRBV20-1 and TRBJ2-3, with 11 bases identical to TRBD2. The J call may be in error: the DNA end matches TRBJ2-1 better. The CDR3 is 15 residues long. Germline V gene sequence: CDR1 DFQATT, CDR2 SNEGSKA (reference sequence).

This clonotype has at least ten counts. The CDR3, as DNA: TGTGCCAGCAAGAGGGAGGAGACCCAGTACTTC. Amino acids: CASKREETQYF. The rearrangement uses TRBV11-2 and TRBJ2-5, with D possibly being TRBD2 (5 bases). V lost 7 bases and J 5 bases, leaving 8 bases between the germline ends. Germline V lookup: CDR1 SGHAT, CDR2 FQNNGV. The CDR3 is made up of 11 amino acids.

This clonotype was recorded at least ten times. The CDR3 sequence is CASGQGFSTEAFF. The CDR3 DNA is TGTGCCAGCGGACAGGGCTTTAGTACTGAAGCTTTCTTT. The chain employs TRBV6-1 and TRBJ1-1; 8 bases align to TRBD1. Losses at the gene ends were 8 bases for V and 5 bases for J; bases not matched to a gene: 7. Germline CDR1 is MNHNS and CDR2 is SASEGT. The CDR3 sequence is 13 residues long.